A single sample is the source of the 15 T cell receptor beta chains below, sequenced in a study of regulatory T cells in long-lasting Graves disease. Time point reported: persistent/refractory GD, antithyroid drugs over 5 years with positive TRAb. Following extraction of RNA from PBMCs, that RNA was used to make the TCR library. The TCR beta library used iRepertoire HTBI primers with Arm-PCR amplification of CDR3. TCRdb ran MiXCR on the multiplex PCR reads and lists one entry per CDR3 protein. The sample records 300,000 to 500,000 distinct CDR3 sequences, around 21% being singletons. The sample consisted of peripheral blood mononuclear cells (PBMCs), taken when the disease was refractory, from a patient treated with antithyroid drugs. These receptors were collected from a female donor with Graves disease.

In its sample, this clonotype was seen many times. This rearrangement joins TRBV11-1 to TRBJ2-7, with 10 bases matching TRBD2. Losses at the gene ends were 6 bases for V and 1 base for J; bases not matched to a gene: 9. The germline gives CDR1 SGHAT, CDR2 FQDESV (reference sequence). The CDR3 has 16 residues. CDR3 in DNA: TGTGCCAGCAGTCCACGAGCGGGAGGGCCGTCCTACGAGCAGTACTTC. This encodes CASSPRAGGPSYEQYF.

This clonotype was detected ten times or more. The V gene is TRBV28, the J gene TRBJ2-7; tentative D call: TRBD2 (6 bases). This CDR3 is built from 13 residues. Germline lookup yields CDR1 MDHEN and CDR2 SYDVKM. V lost 5 bases, J lost 6 bases, and 14 bases lay in between. CDR3 sequence reads: CASSQSGGAEQYF. The CDR3 DNA is TGTGCCAGCAGTCAGTCTGGCGGGGCCGAGCAGTACTTC.

The chain couples TRBV29-1 to TRBJ1-4; D may be TRBD1 (6 bases). The germline V gene has CDR1 SQVTM and CDR2 ANQGSEA. There are 13 residues in the CDR3. CDR3 sequence (DNA): TGCGGAGCAGGGGACACCCCTAATGAAAAACTGTTTTTT. Protein: CGAGDTPNEKLFF.

The chain recombines TRBV27 with TRBJ2-3; TRBD2 aligns across 7 bases. Germline CDR1 and CDR2: MNHEY and SMNVEV (reference sequence). V shed 6 bases, J shed 6 bases, and the junction held 24 bases outside the gene matches. The CDR3 is made up of 19 amino acids. The CDR3 loop is CASSPKFRGLSFRGDTQYF. The CDR3 bases are TGTGCCAGCAGCCCCAAGTTTAGGGGACTATCTTTCCGGGGTGATACGCAGTATTTT.

This clonotype came up a few times. V is TRBV19 and J is TRBJ2-4, with 11 bases identical to TRBD1. Germline lookup yields CDR1 LNHDA and CDR2 SQIVND (reference sequence). The CDR3 runs 14 residues. Trimming at V came to 8 bases and at J to 8 bases, leaving 8 bases not matched to a gene. The CDR3 DNA sequence: TGTGCCAGTCGGGACAGGGGGGGGCGTGACATTCAGTACTTC. Translated: CASRDRGGRDIQYF.

This clonotype was seen a handful of times. This chain uses TRBV24-1 with TRBJ2-5, with D possibly being TRBD1 (5 bases). The CDR3 covers 14 residues. Trimming stripped 8 bases from V and 4 bases from J, with 16 bases between. Germline V CDR1 and CDR2: KGHDR, SFDVKD. CDR3 region: CATTRWWGLETQYF. CDR3 bases: TGTGCCACCACCCGGTGGTGGGGCTTAGAGACCCAGTACTTC.

The CDR3: CASSPGTFGEAFF. CDR3 nucleotide sequence: TGCGCCAGCAGCCCCGGGACGTTTGGCGAAGCTTTCTTT. V and J are TRBV4-3 and TRBJ1-1, with D possibly matching TRBD1 (5 bases). The V end lost 4 bases, the J end lost 8 bases, and 14 bases lay between the germline ends. The CDR3 is 13 amino acids. Germline CDR1 and CDR2: LGHNA and YSLEER.

This clonotype was seen a handful of times. This chain links TRBV12-3 or TRBV12-4 with TRBJ1-2; D unresolved. V was pared by 2 bases and J by 3 bases, with 10 bases between. There are 14 residues in the CDR3. The CDR3 DNA sequence: TGTGCCAGCAGTTTAAGATTCAGTCACTATGGCTACACCTTC. Translated, it gives CASSLRFSHYGYTF.

This clonotype was counted at least ten times. V usage is TRBV12-3 or TRBV12-4 and J usage is TRBJ2-2; 11 nucleotides match TRBD2. The CDR3 is 15 residues long. The junction had 6 bases not matched to a gene; V was cut back by 6 bases and J by 6 bases. CDR3 in DNA: TGTGCCAGCAGCCGGGGGACTAGCGGTTCCGGGGAGCTGTTTTTT. It specifies CASSRGTSGSGELFF.

This clonotype has at least ten counts. V usage is TRBV10-3 and J usage is TRBJ2-7; 8 bases map to TRBD1. CDR1 is ENHRY and CDR2 is SYGVKD in the germline V gene. The CDR3 runs to 15 residues. V dropped 11 bases and J dropped 5; count of bases not matched to a gene: 17. CDR3 residues: CAVGTGTGKTHEQYF. The DNA for the CDR3 is TGTGCCGTGGGTACAGGGACAGGAAAGACCCACGAGCAGTACTTC.

There are many counts of this clonotype. The rearrangement uses TRBV19 and TRBJ1-4; D is unresolved. The CDR3 has 14 residues. The V end was cut by 4 bases, the J end by 12 bases, with 18 bases between. Germline-derived CDR1 and CDR2 are LNHDA and SQIVND (reference sequence). CDR3 in amino acids: CASSNPLRRLELFF. CDR3 in DNA: TGTGCCAGTAGTAATCCTCTCCGGCGCCTGGAACTGTTTTTT.

Concerning this clonotype itself: Given a much more abundant clone one base away, this may be a read error. This rearrangement joins TRBV28 to TRBJ1-2; weak D call: TRBD1 (6 bases). V was cut by 4 bases and J by 6 bases, with 12 bases left in between. CDR3 length equals 13 residues. The germline V gene encodes CDR1 MDHEN and CDR2 SYDVKM. The CDR3 protein is CASSYQGRNGYTF. CDR3 in DNA: TGTGCCAGCAGTTACCAGGGGAGGAATGGCTACACCTTC.

This clonotype showed up many times. The genes are TRBV12-3 or TRBV12-4 and TRBJ2-7; TRBD2 aligns across 10 bases. Germline trimming cut 3 bases from V and 7 bases from J; bases unmatched to any gene: 9. This CDR3 is built from 15 residues. For the CDR3, the DNA is TGTGCCAGCAGTTTGGGAGCGGGAGGGCCGGGGGAGCAGTACTTC. The encoded protein is CASSLGAGGPGEQYF.

Details on this clonotype: A much larger clonotype is one base distant, so this may be a read error. The rearrangement uses TRBV7-2 and TRBJ1-2; no definite D call. The germline V and J ends were trimmed by 1 base and 7 bases, with 10 bases remaining between them. The CDR3 contains 13 residues. In germline, CDR1 is SGHTA, CDR2 FQGNSA. The CDR3 loop reads CASSLDSWSGYTF. CDR3 coding DNA: TGTGCCAGCAGCTTAGACAGTTGGAGTGGCTACACCTTC.

This clonotype was seen a handful of times. Written as DNA, the CDR3 is TGTGCCAGCAGCCAACCGACTAGCGGGAAAGAGACCCAGTACTTC. Encoded protein: CASSQPTSGKETQYF. V is TRBV14 and J is TRBJ2-5; 11 positions match TRBD2. From germline, CDR1 is SGHDN and CDR2 FVKESK. The CDR3 extends over 15 amino acids. Trimming at V came to 2 bases and at J to 3 bases, leaving 2 bases not matched to a gene.